The clone carrying this TCR beta chain came up a few times. The entry originates in a study of spatial heterogeneity in lung cancer. MiXCR, run by TCRdb on the 5' RACE reads, gives a single entry per CDR3 protein. Counted here are tens of thousands of distinct CDR3 sequences, 7.5% occurring once; the ten biggest clones make up over 25%. The CDR3 totals 14 residues. V lost 2 bases, J lost 14 bases, and 4 bases stayed unmatched. Germline values: CDR1 SGHTA, CDR2 FQGNSA. Time point described: sample taken at primary tumor resection. Unsorted whole RNA from tumor, nontumor lung or frozen PBMC underwent sequencing. There were 72 donors, all of them untreated patients with early-stage non-small cell lung cancer.

Sequencing was performed on PBMCs, taken at surgery. J is TRBJ2-1 and V is TRBV7-2; 15 bases are shared with TRBD2. The sequence came from a male donor with early-stage non-small cell lung cancer. The CDR3 here is CASSLWTSGGAEFF. CDR3 nucleotides: TGTGCCAGCAGCTTATGGACTAGCGGGGGGGCGGAGTTCTTC.